This T cell receptor beta chain was recorded in a study of cytomegalovirus exposure and HLA in healthy donors. Study conclusions and caveats: Follow-up analysis seemed to connect common viral pathogens with several of the most significant clusters identified.

Per germline, CDR1 SGHTA and CDR2 FQGNSA. The CDR3 contains 17 residues. V shed 5 bases and J 2 bases; nucleotides not matched to a gene: 7. The PCR contained 60 Vbeta and 13 Jbeta primers. Sequenced by immunoSEQ multiplex PCR; TCRdb stores in-frame clones only, minus some. There are roughly 150,000 clones in the sample; about 74% occur only once, and approximately 2.8% lies in the top ten. The count of this clone is one. The antigen remains undetermined. The clonotype was recovered from a male donor in good health and CMV-seronegative. Material: PBMCs. The chain recombines TRBV7-2 with TRBJ2-2, with TRBD1 matching 11 bases. CDR3 sequence (DNA): TGTGCCAGCAGCACCTGGACAGGGGGCGGAAACACCGGGGAGCTGTTTTTT. This sequence encodes CASSTWTGGGNTGELFF.